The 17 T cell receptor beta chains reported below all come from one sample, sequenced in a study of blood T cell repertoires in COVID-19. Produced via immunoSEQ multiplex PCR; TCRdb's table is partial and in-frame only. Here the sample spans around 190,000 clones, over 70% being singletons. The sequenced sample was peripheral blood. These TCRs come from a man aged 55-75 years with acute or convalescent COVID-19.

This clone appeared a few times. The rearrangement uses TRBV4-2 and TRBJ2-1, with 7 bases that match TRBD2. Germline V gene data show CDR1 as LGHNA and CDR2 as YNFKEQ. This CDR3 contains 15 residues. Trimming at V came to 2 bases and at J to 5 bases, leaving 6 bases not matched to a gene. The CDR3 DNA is TGTGCCAGCAGCCAAATATTGGGGGGGGACAATGAGCAGTTCTTC. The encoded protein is CASSQILGGDNEQFF.

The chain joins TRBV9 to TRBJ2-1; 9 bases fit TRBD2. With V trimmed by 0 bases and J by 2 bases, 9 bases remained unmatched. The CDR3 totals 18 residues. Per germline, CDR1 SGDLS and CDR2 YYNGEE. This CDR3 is CASSVAMGRGGPYNEQFF. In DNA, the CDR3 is TGTGCCAGCAGCGTAGCTATGGGGCGGGGGGGCCCCTACAATGAGCAGTTCTTC. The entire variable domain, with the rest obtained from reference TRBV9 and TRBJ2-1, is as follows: DSGVTQTPKHLITATGQRVTLRCSPRSGDLSVYWYQQSLDQGLQFLIQYYNGEERAKGNILERFSAQQFPDLHSELNLSSLELGDSALYFCASSVAMGRGGPYNEQFFGPGTRLTVL.

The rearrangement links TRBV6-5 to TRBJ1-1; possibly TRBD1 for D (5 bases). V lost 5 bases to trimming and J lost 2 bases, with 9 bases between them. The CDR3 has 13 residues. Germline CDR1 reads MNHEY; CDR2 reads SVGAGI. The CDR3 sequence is CASSRQPNTEAFF. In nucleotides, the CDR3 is TGTGCCAGCAGTCGACAGCCTAACACTGAAGCTTTCTTT.

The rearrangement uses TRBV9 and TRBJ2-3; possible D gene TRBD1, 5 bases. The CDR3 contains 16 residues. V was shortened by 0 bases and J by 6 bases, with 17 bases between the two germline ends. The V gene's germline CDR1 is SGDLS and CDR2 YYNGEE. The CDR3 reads CASSVEQGTYSDTQYF. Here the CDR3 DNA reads TGTGCCAGCAGCGTAGAGCAGGGTACTTATTCGGATACGCAGTATTTT.

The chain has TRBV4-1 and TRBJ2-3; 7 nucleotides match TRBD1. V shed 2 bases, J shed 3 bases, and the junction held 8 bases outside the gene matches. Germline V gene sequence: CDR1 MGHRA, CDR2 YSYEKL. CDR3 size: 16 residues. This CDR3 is CASSQLQGFGTDTQYF. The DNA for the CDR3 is TGCGCCAGCAGCCAACTACAGGGGTTTGGGACAGATACGCAGTATTTT.

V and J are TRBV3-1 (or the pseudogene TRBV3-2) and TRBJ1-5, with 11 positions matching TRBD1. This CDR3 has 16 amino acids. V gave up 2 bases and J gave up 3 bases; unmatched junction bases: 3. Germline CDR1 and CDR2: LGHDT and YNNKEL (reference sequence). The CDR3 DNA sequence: TGTGCCAGCAGCCAACTGGGACAGGGGGACAATCAGCCCCAGCATTTT. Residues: CASSQLGQGDNQPQHF.

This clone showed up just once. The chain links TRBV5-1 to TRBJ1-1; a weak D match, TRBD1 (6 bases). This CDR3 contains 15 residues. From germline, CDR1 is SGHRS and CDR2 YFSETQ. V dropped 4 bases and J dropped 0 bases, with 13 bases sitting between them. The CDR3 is CASSPMDRMNTEAFF. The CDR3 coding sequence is TGCGCCAGCAGCCCGATGGACAGAATGAACACTGAAGCTTTCTTT.

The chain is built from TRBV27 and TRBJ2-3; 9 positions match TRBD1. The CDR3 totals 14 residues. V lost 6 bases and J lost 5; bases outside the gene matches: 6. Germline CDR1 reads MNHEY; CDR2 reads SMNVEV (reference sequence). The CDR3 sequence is CASRRDRVEDTQYF. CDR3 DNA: TGTGCCAGCAGAAGGGACAGGGTAGAAGATACGCAGTATTTT.

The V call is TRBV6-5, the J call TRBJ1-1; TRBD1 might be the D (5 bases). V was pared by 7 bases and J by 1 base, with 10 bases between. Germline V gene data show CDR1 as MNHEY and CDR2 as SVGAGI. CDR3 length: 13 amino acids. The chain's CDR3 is CASTATGNTEAFF. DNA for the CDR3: TGTGCCAGCACCGCCACAGGGAACACTGAAGCTTTCTTT.

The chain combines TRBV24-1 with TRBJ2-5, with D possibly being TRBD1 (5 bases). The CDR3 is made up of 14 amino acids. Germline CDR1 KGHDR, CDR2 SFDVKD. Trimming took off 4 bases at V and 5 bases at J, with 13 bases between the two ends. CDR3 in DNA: TGTGCCACCAGTGAGGCAGGGCTTTCGGAGACCCAGTACTTC. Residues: CATSEAGLSETQYF.

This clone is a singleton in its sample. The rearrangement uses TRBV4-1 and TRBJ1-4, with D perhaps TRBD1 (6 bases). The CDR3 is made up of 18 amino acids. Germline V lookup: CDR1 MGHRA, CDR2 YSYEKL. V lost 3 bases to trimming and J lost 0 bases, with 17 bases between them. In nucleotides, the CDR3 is TGCGCCAGCAGCCAGAGGACAGTAGTCCCCTCAACTAATGAAAAACTGTTTTTT. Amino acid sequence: CASSQRTVVPSTNEKLFF.

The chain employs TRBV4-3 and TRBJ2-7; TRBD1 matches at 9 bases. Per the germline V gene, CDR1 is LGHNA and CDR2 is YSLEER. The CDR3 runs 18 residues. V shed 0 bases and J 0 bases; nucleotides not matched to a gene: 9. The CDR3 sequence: CASSQEDPGTGSSYEQYF. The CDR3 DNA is TGCGCCAGCAGCCAAGAAGACCCCGGGACAGGGAGCTCCTACGAGCAGTACTTC.

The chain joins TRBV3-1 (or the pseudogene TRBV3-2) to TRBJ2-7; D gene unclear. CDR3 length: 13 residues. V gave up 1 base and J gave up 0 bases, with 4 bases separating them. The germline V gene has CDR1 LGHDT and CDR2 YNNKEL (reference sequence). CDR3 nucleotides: TGTGCCAGCAGCCAAGCGTTCTCCTACGAGCAGTACTTC. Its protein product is CASSQAFSYEQYF.

CDR3 bases: TGTGCCAGCTCACCGGGACAGCGTTCCTACTATGGCTACACCTTC. It is translated as CASSPGQRSYYGYTF. The chain uses TRBV18 and TRBJ1-2; 7 bases agree with TRBD1. V shed 3 bases, J shed 3 bases, and the junction held 7 bases outside the gene matches. This CDR3 contains 15 residues. Looked up from germline, CDR1 is KGHSH and CDR2 is LQKENI.

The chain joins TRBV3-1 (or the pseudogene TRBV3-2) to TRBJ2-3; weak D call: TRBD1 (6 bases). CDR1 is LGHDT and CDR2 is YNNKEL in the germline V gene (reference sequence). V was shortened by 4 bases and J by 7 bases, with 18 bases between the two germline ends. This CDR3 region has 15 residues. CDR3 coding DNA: TGTGCCAGCAGCCCCGTGGGACACGGAAAGAATACGCAGTATTTT. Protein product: CASSPVGHGKNTQYF.

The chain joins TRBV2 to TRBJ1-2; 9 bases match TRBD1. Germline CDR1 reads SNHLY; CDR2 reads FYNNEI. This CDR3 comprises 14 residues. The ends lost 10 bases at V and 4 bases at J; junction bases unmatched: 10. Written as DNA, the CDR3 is TGTGCCACCTTAGGGACAGGGAGTGTCTATGGCTACACCTTC. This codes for CATLGTGSVYGYTF.

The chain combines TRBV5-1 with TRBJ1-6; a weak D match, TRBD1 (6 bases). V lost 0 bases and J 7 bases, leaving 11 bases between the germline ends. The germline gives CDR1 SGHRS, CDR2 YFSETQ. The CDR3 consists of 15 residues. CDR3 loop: CASSLGQQGNSPLHF. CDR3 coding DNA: TGCGCCAGCAGCTTGGGCCAACAGGGCAATTCACCCCTCCACTTT.